The entry below gives a single T cell receptor (beta chain) sequence along with its context. Its target is not known. This CDR3 has 14 amino acids. CDR1 and CDR2 (germline): SEHNR, FQNEAQ (reference sequence). The V end was cut by 6 bases, the J end by 4 bases, with 13 bases between. Amplification used 60 Vbeta primers and 13 Jbeta primers. Generated by immunoSEQ multiplex PCR, the TCRdb table keeps only in-frame clones and is missing some. Of under 250,000 clones in the sample, over 65% are singletons; the top ten hold nearly 3%. The data were obtained in a study of cytomegalovirus exposure and HLA in healthy donors. Regarding the study as a whole: The productive fraction for most TCR beta V segments was about 87% or about 30% in an earlier analysis.

This clonotype was sampled from a woman in her thirties in good health and CMV-seronegative. Sequencing used PBMCs. The chain recombines TRBV7-9 with TRBJ1-5; no clear D. CDR3 loop: CASSAVGSNQPQHF. CDR3 nucleotide sequence: TGTGCCAGCAGTGCCGTCGGGTCAAATCAGCCCCAGCATTTT.